Listed below are T cell receptor beta chains from one sample, sequenced in a study of CD8+ T cells in alopecia areata. Clones were sequenced by immunoSEQ multiplex PCR, and TCRdb holds only the in-frame ones, with some missing. The data contain around 100,000 clones, about 59% of them seen just once; the ten biggest clones take up 10% to 15%. Sequenced here: CD8+ T cells sorted from blood, sampled at week 24, from a patient treated with tofacitinib. Receptors were obtained from a human donor with alopecia areata. Each CDR3 is given with its conserved first and last residue. A D gene is named only where the DNA matches it firmly. Rows give clone size only sometimes, using once, few, many, or a class for an expanded clone.

-	TRBJ2-5	TRBD1	TRBV11-1	TGTGCCAGCAGCTTAGTGGGGACAGGGGAAGAGACCCAGTACTTC	CASSLVGTGEETQYF
-	TRBJ2-7	-	TRBV18	TGTGCCAGCTCAAAGACAGAATTATACTCCTACGAGCAGTACTTC	CASSKTELYSYEQYF
-	TRBJ2-3	-	TRBV27	TGTGCCAGCAGCATTCTCCACGGCGGGATTAGTGGGACAGCAGATACGCAGTATTTT	CASSILHGGISGTADTQYF
-	TRBJ2-1	TRBD1	TRBV11-2	TGTGCCAGCAGCTCACGGGACAGGGAGGACAATGAGCAGTTCTTC	CASSSRDREDNEQFF
-	TRBJ2-7	TRBD1	TRBV7-9	TGTGCCAGCAGCTCGAGCCGGGACAGGGCCTACGAGCAGTACTTC	CASSSSRDRAYEQYF
-	TRBJ2-3	-	TRBV27	TGTGCCAGCAGTTTATTGGGTTCGGATACGCAGTATTTT	CASSLLGSDTQYF
few	TRBJ2-2	TRBD2	TRBV29-1	TGCAGCGTTGACGGGGGGAACGGGGAGCTGTTTTTT	CSVDGGNGELFF
-	TRBJ1-1	TRBD1	TRBV5-1	TGCGCCAGCAGCCCCGACAGGGAGGGAGGGACTGAAGCTTTCTTT	CASSPDREGGTEAFF
-	TRBJ1-5	-	TRBV27	TGTGCCAGCAGCGGAATAGGGCATCAGCCCCAGCATTTT	CASSGIGHQPQHF
-	TRBJ2-6	-	TRBV7-3	TGTGCCAGCTCCTGGGGTGGGGCCAACGTCCTGACTTTC	CASSWGGANVLTF
-	TRBJ2-1	-	TRBV23-1	TGCGCCAGCAGTCAATCGAAGGGATTTTGCAATGAGCAGTTCTTC	CASSQSKGFCNEQFF
-	TRBJ1-2	-	TRBV2	TGTGCCACTTGGGATGGCTACACCTTC	CATWDGYTF